The rows below give T cell receptor beta chains drawn from one sample of a study of T-cell reconstitution after alpha-beta-depleted transplantation in children. MiXCR, applied by TCRdb to the PCR reads, yields one record per CDR3 protein. In the table there are 700,000 to 950,000 distinct CDR3 sequences, about 15% of which are singletons. Sequences were derived from PBMCs, mostly from graft donor cells, sampled 360 days after TCRalphabeta/CD19-depleted stem cell transplant. Receptors were obtained from a male patient younger than 18 who had a stem cell transplant for acute lymphoblastic leukemia, so the T cells may come from the graft donor. Both conserved end residues are part of each CDR3. A D gene is named only where the DNA matches it firmly. Not every row has a clone size; where given, it reads once, few, many or a size class.

clone_size d_call j_call v_call cdr3_aa cdr3_nt
- TRBD1 TRBJ2-1 TRBV7-3 CASSSQRQGYNEQFF TGTGCCAGCAGCTCGCAAAGACAGGGCTACAATGAGCAGTTCTTC
- - TRBJ2-7 TRBV12-3/TRBV12-4 CASSLTTGRPYIEQYF TGTGCCAGCAGTTTAACAACGGGACGGCCTTACATCGAGCAGTACTTC
- - TRBJ1-4 TRBV4-2 CASSQDQGFNEKLFF TGTGCCAGCAGCCAAGACCAGGGATTTAATGAAAAACTGTTTTTT
many - TRBJ2-3 TRBV13 CASSLRGRPDTQYF TGTGCCAGCAGCTTAAGGGGGAGGCCAGATACGCAGTATTTT
few - TRBJ1-1 TRBV4-2 CASSQVSREAFF TGTGCCAGCAGCCAAGTCTCCCGGGAGGCTTTCTTT
few - TRBJ2-1 TRBV10-3 CAISDRPREQFF TGTGCCATCAGTGATAGACCTCGTGAGCAGTTCTTC
- - TRBJ2-1 TRBV14 CASSQARDRKQFF TGTGCCAGCAGCCAAGCCCGCGACAGAAAGCAGTTCTTC
- - TRBJ1-3 TRBV15 CATSTRGAGNTIYF TGTGCCACCAGTACGCGGGGGGCTGGAAACACCATATATTTT
few - TRBJ2-5 TRBV7-9 CASSLGWRSQETQYF TGTGCCAGCAGCTTAGGGTGGCGGAGTCAAGAGACCCAGTACTTC
- - TRBJ2-5 TRBV29-1 CSVAGWAQIRETQYF TGCAGCGTTGCCGGATGGGCCCAGATACGGGAGACCCAGTACTTC
few - TRBJ2-3 TRBV20-1 CSASRDRKRYF TGCAGTGCTAGCCGGGACCGTAAACGGTATTTT
- TRBD1 TRBJ1-4 TRBV5-1 CASSRNPGQNNEKLFF TGCGCCAGCAGCCGGAATCCGGGACAGAATAATGAAAAACTGTTTTTT
- TRBD2 TRBJ2-1 TRBV6-2/TRBV6-3 CASSPWVRGSYNEQFF TGTGCCAGCAGTCCGTGGGTGCGGGGGAGCTACAATGAGCAGTTCTTC
few - TRBJ1-5 TRBV2 CASRGLRGANQPQHF TGTGCCAGCAGGGGATTAAGGGGCGCCAATCAGCCCCAGCATTTT
few - TRBJ2-1 TRBV15 CATSRDNQGEQFF TGTGCCACCAGCAGAGATAATCAGGGAGAGCAGTTCTTC
many TRBD1 TRBJ2-2 TRBV28 CASSLTGLVNTGELFF TGTGCCAGCAGTCTGACAGGGCTTGTGAACACCGGGGAGCTGTTTTTT
- - TRBJ2-7 TRBV5-1 CASSAGRGPNYEQYF TGCGCCAGCAGCGCGGGGCGGGGGCCGAACTACGAGCAGTACTTC
many TRBD1 TRBJ1-6 TRBV5-1 CASTDRGSYNSPLHF TGCGCCAGCACCGACAGGGGATCCTATAATTCACCCCTCCACTTT
once - TRBJ1-1 TRBV18 CASSSTEAEAFF TGTGCCAGCTCATCAACAGAGGCTGAAGCTTTCTTT
few TRBD1 TRBJ2-7 TRBV29-1 CSVAGSTGVGEQYF TGCAGCGTTGCAGGCTCTACAGGGGTCGGCGAGCAGTACTTC
many TRBD2 TRBJ2-7 TRBV9 CASSLQAGSGYEQYF TGTGCCAGCAGCCTACAAGCGGGTAGCGGGTACGAGCAGTACTTC
- - TRBJ2-1 TRBV12-3/TRBV12-4 CASSPLEDNEQFF TGTGCCAGCAGCCCCCTAGAAGACAATGAGCAGTTCTTC
- - TRBJ1-1 TRBV27 CASREQGTGTEAFF TGTGCCAGCAGAGAACAGGGAACGGGCACTGAAGCTTTCTTT
- - TRBJ1-2 TRBV20-1 CSADRSYGYTF TGCAGTGCCGATAGATCCTATGGCTACACCTTC
- TRBD2 TRBJ2-3 TRBV20-1 CSSAGTRRTDTQYF TGCAGTTCTGCCGGGACTAGGAGGACAGATACGCAGTATTTT
- - TRBJ1-1 TRBV12-3/TRBV12-4 CASSLARGASAFF TGTGCCAGCAGTTTAGCGCGGGGGGCCTCGGCTTTCTTT
- TRBD1 TRBJ2-5 TRBV12-3/TRBV12-4 CASSPVWAGGWETQYF TGTGCCAGCAGCCCGGTCTGGGCAGGGGGCTGGGAGACCCAGTACTTC
few - TRBJ2-7 TRBV5-1 CASSLEPGTYEQYF TGCGCCAGCAGCTTGGAGCCAGGGACCTACGAGCAGTACTTC
many TRBD2 TRBJ2-1 TRBV27 CATVPPGLSYNEQFF TGTGCCACAGTCCCCCCGGGACTATCGTACAATGAGCAGTTCTTC
- - TRBJ1-2 TRBV10-3 CAISETMGDTGAYGYTF TGTGCCATCAGTGAGACTATGGGGGACACCGGTGCCTATGGCTACACCTTC
many - TRBJ2-2 TRBV5-8 CASIYTPTGELFF TGTGCCAGCATTTACACACCCACCGGGGAGCTGTTTTTT
once - TRBJ1-1 TRBV19 CASSGTGSSNAEAFF TGTGCCAGTAGTGGCACAGGGTCCTCGAACGCTGAAGCTTTCTTT
few TRBD2 TRBJ2-3 TRBV7-3 CASSLRARDYAHSSTDTQYF TGTGCCAGCAGCTTAAGGGCCCGGGACTATGCCCATTCTTCCACAGATACGCAGTATTTT
few - TRBJ1-2 TRBV5-5 CASSLVLLVWESYGYTF TGTGCCAGCAGCTTGGTTCTTCTGGTCTGGGAGTCCTATGGCTACACCTTC
- - TRBJ2-4 TRBV27 CASSLSVPGLAKNIQYF TGTGCCAGCAGTTTATCAGTTCCGGGGTTAGCCAAAAACATTCAGTACTTC
few - TRBJ2-5 TRBV7-3 CASSPGGSETQYF TGTGCCAGCAGCCCCGGGGGCTCCGAGACCCAGTACTTC
- - TRBJ2-7 TRBV7-3 CASSLTHSYEQYF TGTGCCAGCAGCTTAACGCACAGCTACGAGCAGTACTTC
few TRBD1 TRBJ1-4 TRBV27 CASSFTQGAEEKLFF TGTGCCAGCAGTTTCACGCAGGGGGCGGAGGAAAAACTGTTTTTT
- TRBD2 TRBJ2-7 TRBV19 CASSVGGTSFYEQYF TGTGCCAGTAGTGTTGGGGGGACTAGTTTCTACGAGCAGTACTTC
- - TRBJ2-1 TRBV7-9 CASSPKIYNEQFF TGTGCCAGCAGCCCGAAGATCTACAATGAGCAGTTCTTC
few TRBD2 TRBJ2-1 TRBV7-9 CASSSRHREGPYNEQFF TGTGCCAGCAGCTCGAGGCACCGGGAGGGCCCCTACAATGAGCAGTTCTTC
- TRBD2 TRBJ2-5 TRBV7-8 CASSLRATSVQETQYF TGTGCCAGCAGCTTAAGGGCAACTAGCGTCCAAGAGACCCAGTACTTC
few - TRBJ1-6 TRBV12-3/TRBV12-4 CASSPRRSSYNSPLHF TGTGCCAGCAGCCCGCGGCGGAGCTCCTATAATTCACCCCTCCACTTT
- - TRBJ1-5 TRBV11-1 CASSLTRTGRSLSNQPQHF TGTGCCAGCAGCCTGACGAGAACGGGCCGGAGTCTTAGCAATCAGCCCCAGCATTTT
- TRBD1 TRBJ2-5 TRBV7-9 CASRRTGFGAQYF TGTGCCAGCAGACGGACAGGGTTTGGGGCCCAGTACTTC
- - TRBJ2-4 TRBV2 CASQAFGKNIQYF TGTGCCAGCCAAGCCTTCGGGAAAAACATTCAGTACTTC
- TRBD1 TRBJ2-7 TRBV2 CAFRLDRGPDGDGYEQYF TGTGCCTTCAGGCTAGACAGGGGGCCTGACGGTGACGGCTACGAGCAGTACTTC
- TRBD1 TRBJ2-3 TRBV27 CASSNRGHLTQYF TGTGCCAGCAGTAATAGGGGGCACCTTACGCAGTATTTT
many TRBD2 TRBJ2-7 TRBV20-1 CSAATGTSGSYEQYF TGCAGTGCAGCGACCGGGACTAGCGGGAGTTACGAGCAGTACTTC
few TRBD2 TRBJ2-1 TRBV4-1 CASSTEGTSGSNEQFF TGCGCCAGCAGCACGGAGGGGACTAGCGGGAGCAATGAGCAGTTCTTC
- TRBD2 TRBJ2-1 TRBV15 CATSKREASYNEQFF TGTGCCACCAGCAAGCGGGAGGCCTCCTACAATGAGCAGTTCTTC
- TRBD2 TRBJ2-7 TRBV4-1 CASSQGPAGSLAGEQYF TGCGCCAGCAGCCAAGGCCCAGCGGGTTCCTTAGCGGGGGAGCAGTACTTC
- - TRBJ1-2 TRBV10-3 CAISEAPGGVSYGYTF TGTGCCATCAGTGAGGCCCCGGGGGGAGTCAGCTATGGCTACACCTTC
many - TRBJ2-2 TRBV12-3/TRBV12-4 CASRNRGTGELFF TGTGCCAGCAGAAACCGCGGCACCGGGGAGCTGTTTTTT
- - TRBJ2-1 TRBV20-1 CSAGGAIAEGVTEQFF TGCAGTGCTGGAGGGGCAATAGCGGAGGGGGTCACTGAGCAGTTCTTC
- TRBD1 TRBJ2-7 TRBV5-1 CASSSTGGGEQYF TGCGCCAGCAGCTCGACAGGGGGCGGCGAGCAGTACTTC
few - TRBJ1-3 TRBV12-3/TRBV12-4 CASILGIRNTIYF TGTGCCAGCATACTCGGGATTCGAAACACCATATATTTT